This TCR beta chain originates from a study of cytomegalovirus exposure and HLA in healthy donors (dated by TCRdb to about 2017). At the level of the whole study: An earlier analysis of several hundred of the donors reported roughly 270 Gb of sequence data and around 120 million unique TCR beta sequences from 150 million to 200 million T cells. In a later analysis, previously published TCR beta repertoires from 600 to 850 donors were re-analyzed and high-resolution HLA genotyping was added so that TCR occurrence patterns could be studied. In an earlier analysis of roughly 540 of the donors, high-throughput TCR beta sequencing was used to judge whether each TCR beta V gene segment behaved as functional or pseudogenic. High-throughput TCR immunosequencing, statistical association of individual TCRs with disease status, and machine learning were combined to predict cytomegalovirus infection status. In addition to the first cohort of roughly 670 subjects, a separate validation cohort of approximately 130 different subjects was used. Across 398 genotyped donors of the cohort, an average of roughly 250,000 unique TCR beta nucleotide sequences per donor were sequenced, and approximately 17% of those sequences were non-productive. Donor age, sex, ethnicity and CMV serostatus were compiled together with the repertoire data. Rather than drawing on any new phenotypic data, the later analysis identified candidate immune exposures from TCR beta sequences and the way those sequences occurred across donors. A later genetic analysis used genome-wide SNP genotypes for about 60% of the roughly 700 donors, treating that subset as a discovery cohort. Approximately 300 gigabases of sequencing data and approximately 92 million unique TCR sequences made up an early release that covered under 750 HLA-typed donors. The number of typed donors differed by locus: roughly 629-640 for A, B, C, DRB1 and DQB1; 522 for DQA1; over 600 for DPA1; and about 450 for DPB1. The study was designed to test whether signatures of past pathogen exposure could be identified by cataloging public T cell receptors. Because of strong linkage in the cohort, roughly five DR-DQ haplotypes were treated as single units for association and clustering. The study profiled the T cell repertoires of 666 subjects by immunosequencing and related them to cytomegalovirus serostatus. Of the roughly 390 genotyped donors, 75% to 85% were placed in the genetic ancestry cluster associated with self-reported Caucasian donors. Every discovery cohort repertoire had been produced on one sequencing platform. Class I and class II HLA loci were covered by the typing at four-digit resolution.

The method behind the library was the immunoSEQ multiplex PCR assay. A mixture of 60 forward primers for TCR Vbeta segments and 13 reverse primers for TCR Jbeta segments was used in the multiplex PCR. A multiplex PCR assay on genomic DNA amplified the CDR3 region of rearranged TCR beta genes. Amplified TCR beta libraries were sequenced as 87-base-pair reads on the Illumina HiSeq System. For the original study's pipeline: Across the 600 to 700 repertoires, a later analysis counted tens of millions of unique TCR beta chains, roughly 11 million of which were shared by at least two donors. A nearest-neighbor algorithm error-corrected the raw reads and collapsed the reads into unique sequences, merging closely related sequences to remove PCR and sequencing errors. CDR3 sequences were aligned to IMGT reference sequences to assign V, D and J gene segments. For a sequence to be retained, at least a six-nucleotide match to both a V gene segment and a J gene segment was required. Rearrangements were classified as productive when the CDR3 lacked stop codons and remained in frame with V and J, and all other rearrangements were classified as non-productive. Following IMGT convention, CDR3 was defined as the stretch from the second conserved V-encoded cysteine up to the conserved J-encoded phenylalanine. In an earlier analysis of around 540 of the donors, sequences lacking an unambiguous match to a single V gene segment were excluded. In an earlier analysis of roughly 600 of the donors, a V segment was called functional when productive rearrangements were above 56.7%, and segregating when the standard deviation between donors exceeded 5%. A statistical classification framework was built to diagnose cytomegalovirus status from the catalog of TCR beta chain sequences. A later analysis assigned V and J genes by comparing TCR nucleotide sequences with IMGT/GENE-DB human TR gene sequences. In a later analysis, CDR3 sequences and most-parsimonious VDJ recombination scenarios were assigned using the TCRdist pipeline. In a later analysis, each TCR beta chain was defined by its CDR3 amino acid sequence together with its V-gene family, and reads without a unique V-gene family were excluded. A later analysis removed roughly 590 highly shared, low-generation-probability nucleotide sequences to deal with suspected cross-contamination and a sequencing artifact. In a later analysis, a clonal expansion index was calculated for each public chain from normalized within-repertoire ranks of inferred template counts. Generation probabilities in a later analysis came from a VDJ recombination model fitted to out-of-frame rearrangements, and those results were checked against IGoR. In a later analysis, hypergeometric tests were used to score TCR-TCR, TCR-HLA and TCR-CMV co-occurrence, with a repertoire-size bias correction applied to TCR pairs. False discovery rates were estimated in a later analysis by permuting HLA or CMV assignments 20 times. In a later analysis, co-occurring TCRs were grouped using DBSCAN, and TCRdist sequence similarity was added for clustering within HLA-allele-positive subsets. Repertoires with fewer than 30,000 or more than 120,000 public chains were left out of co-occurrence clustering, as were a few repertoires with anomalous nucleotide sharing. TCRdb took over this immuneACCESS table, retaining in-frame rearrangements with V and J assigned. Such tables are incomplete; in checked studies, under half of the missing clones stem from an unresolved V gene, and the remainder is unexplained. V, J and clone size reflect that table, while D and trimming were determined from the DNA. In this sample the table shows 150,000 to 200,000 clones, around four fifths of which occur a single time. Roughly 1.4% of the sample lies in the top ten.

Counted from cysteine to phenylalanine, this CDR3 has 15 amino acids. The entry retains the CDR3 DNA only, 45 bases that are in frame from base 1. V was cut back by 5 bases and J by 1 base, leaving a gap of 14 bases between them. The germline V gene sets CDR1 to SGHAT and CDR2 to FQNNGV. In total, 600 or so healthy bone marrow donors made up the cohort. At the time of sampling, every cohort member was nominally healthy, though immune exposures that went unrecorded were likely present. The donor tested CMV seropositive and was one of the 289 seropositive cohort members. Each donor provided a peripheral blood sample, and peripheral blood mononuclear cells were used for TCR beta sequencing. The Qiagen DNeasy Blood Extraction Kit was used to extract genomic DNA from the blood cell samples. Paper-wide results and their limitations: In a later analysis, 16,951 TCR beta sequences were associated with specific HLA alleles at a false discovery rate of 0.05. According to a later genetic analysis, donors in an Asian-associated ancestry cluster had fewer N-insertions in productive TCRs than the roughly 670-donor mean. Most TCR sequences were seen in very few donors, while some public TCRs were found in many individuals. The study gave a list of around 170 TCR beta chains associated with cytomegalovirus. A further reported finding was that TCR beta sequences accurately predicted the HLA-A and HLA-B alleles for most subjects in the first cohort. Cytomegalovirus status was reported to be diagnosed by the classifier with high specificity and sensitivity in both the original and validation cohorts. The only immune exposure information available for the cohort was CMV serostatus. Assigning TCR associations to individual alleles was difficult when HLA alleles, especially DR and DQ, strongly co-occurred. Because counts were too low, 15 to 20 rarely observed V segments, including chromosome 9 orphons, were excluded from the earlier analysis of 587 of the donors. The sequencing pipeline was judged likely to have produced a cluster of highly shared sequence variants as a technical artifact. According to a later analysis, TCR association rates differed among HLA loci, with DRB1 alleles showing the most associated TCRs and HLA-C alleles showing the fewest. It was suggested by the authors that the approach could potentially be generalized to other disease states and immunological phenotypes. The cohort was sequenced for TCR beta chains only, and without alpha or paired-chain data the features that could be detected were limited. HLA typing was unavailable for some donors at each locus, so association tests used only the typed subset. Some IMGT-functional V segments, including TRBV6-2 and TRBV6-3, could not be told apart with the 87-base-pair reads, so those segments were excluded. In vitro tests confirmed that a few of the cytomegalovirus-associated TCR beta chains recognize cytomegalovirus antigens. A later analysis reported that several top co-occurrence clusters appeared linked to parvovirus B19, influenza, CMV and Epstein-Barr virus. An association between a missense DCLRE1C variant and V-gene and J-gene trimming of TCR beta chains was found in a later genetic analysis and replicated in an independent cohort. In an earlier analysis of more than 450 of the donors, most TCR beta V segments were observed in productive rearrangements about 87% or about 30% of the time, broadly matching IMGT annotations. A later analysis found that most CMV-associated TCR beta chains appeared HLA-restricted, with HLA associations seemingly driven largely by CMV exposure. Presence/absence analyses assumed roughly uniform sequencing depth across donors, an assumption that may not hold. Correlated functional status among segregating V segments might be attributable to linkage disequilibrium, but an unknown experimental factor could not be ruled out. Compared with equally common non-associated chains, HLA-associated TCR beta chains in a later analysis were more clonally expanded and had lower generation probabilities.

About this clone itself: The antigen it recognizes is unknown. The input lacks base qualities; no much larger clone sits a single base away.

This clonotype was obtained from a woman younger than 45 in good health and CMV-seropositive. This chain joins TRBV11-2 to TRBJ1-2, with no confidently assigned D gene. The specimen was PBMCs. CDR3 protein: CASSPGVAINYGYTF. The DNA sequence follows: TGTGCCAGCAGCCCCGGGGTGGCTATTAACTATGGCTACACCTTC.